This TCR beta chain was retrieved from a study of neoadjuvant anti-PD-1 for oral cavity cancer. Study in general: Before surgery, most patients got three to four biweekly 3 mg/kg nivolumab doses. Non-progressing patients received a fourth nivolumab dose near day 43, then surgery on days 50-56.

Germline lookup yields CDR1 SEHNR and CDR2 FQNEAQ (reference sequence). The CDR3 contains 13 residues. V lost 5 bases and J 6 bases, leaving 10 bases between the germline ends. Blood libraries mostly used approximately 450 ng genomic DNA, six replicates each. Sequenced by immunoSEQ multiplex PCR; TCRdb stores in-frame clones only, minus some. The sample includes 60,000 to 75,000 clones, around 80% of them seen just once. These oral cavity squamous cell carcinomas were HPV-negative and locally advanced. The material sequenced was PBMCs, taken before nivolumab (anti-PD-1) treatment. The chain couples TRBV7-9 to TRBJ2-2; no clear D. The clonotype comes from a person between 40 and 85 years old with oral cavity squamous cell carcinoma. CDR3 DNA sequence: TGTGCCAGCAGCCCCGGGTCCCCCGGGGAGCTGTTTTTT. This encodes CASSPGSPGELFF.